These T cell receptor beta chains were read from a single sample in a study of T-cell memory formation after mild COVID-19. MiXCR, applied by TCRdb to the 5' RACE reads, yields one record per CDR3 protein. This sample has 350,000 to 500,000 distinct CDR3 sequences, with approximately 18% found just once. Sequencing input: PBMCs or a T cell subset sorted from them (not recorded which). The receptors were gathered from a young man who had mild COVID-19 (a few samples of this study predate the infection). Cell type and time point are not known. Both conserved end residues are part of each CDR3. A D gene is named only where the DNA matches it firmly. Only part of the rows carry a size: once, few, many, or a class if the clone is expanded.

few	TRBV7-8	TRBJ2-1	TRBD1	TGTGCCAGCAGCCAGACAGGGGCGCGGAATGAGCAGTTCTTC	CASSQTGARNEQFF
-	TRBV6-2/TRBV6-3	TRBJ1-6	-	TGTGCCAGCAGGGATAATTCACCCCTCCACTTT	CASRDNSPLHF
many	TRBV7-6	TRBJ2-7	-	TGTGCCAGCAGCTTTGGCGCCACCTACGAGCAGTACTTC	CASSFGATYEQYF
-	TRBV7-9	TRBJ1-1	TRBD1	TGTGCCAGCAGCCCCTACAGGGGGGGGTTGAACACTGAAGCTTTCTTT	CASSPYRGGLNTEAFF
-	TRBV5-1	TRBJ2-5	-	TGCGCCAGCAGCTCGGCGGGGGCTCCGGGTTGGGAGACCCAGTACTTC	CASSSAGAPGWETQYF
few	TRBV6-6	TRBJ2-2	-	TGTGCCAGCCGACTTTCACGACAGAGCACCGGGGAGCTGTTTTTT	CASRLSRQSTGELFF
-	TRBV10-3	TRBJ1-1	-	TGTGCCTCAAGGGTGGGCAACGGGGACACTGAAGCTTTCTTT	CASRVGNGDTEAFF
few	TRBV7-2	TRBJ2-4	-	TGTGCCAGCAGCTCGCAGGTGGGGGCAAACATTCAGTACTTC	CASSSQVGANIQYF
-	TRBV29-1	TRBJ1-2	TRBD1	TGCAGCGTGACCGGGACAGGTGATGGCTACACCTTC	CSVTGTGDGYTF
few	TRBV7-8	TRBJ1-2	-	TGTGCCAGCACCCCCTTCCCTGGGAGTGGCTACACCTTC	CASTPFPGSGYTF
-	TRBV7-9	TRBJ1-2	-	TGTGCCAGCAGCTTCCAACAAAACTATGGCTACACCTTC	CASSFQQNYGYTF
few	TRBV12-3/TRBV12-4	TRBJ1-2	-	TGTGCCAGCAGTCCAAATGGATATGGCTACACCTTC	CASSPNGYGYTF
few	TRBV7-8	TRBJ2-3	-	TGTGCCAGCAGCTCCCGTGTAGCTAGCACAGATACGCAGTATTTT	CASSSRVASTDTQYF
-	TRBV14	TRBJ2-5	TRBD1	TGTGCCAGCAGCCAGGCGAGACAGGGATCGGAGACCCAGTACTTC	CASSQARQGSETQYF
-	TRBV2	TRBJ1-1	-	TGTGCCAGCAGTGTAGAGCTACTAACGGAAGCTTTCTTT	CASSVELLTEAFF
-	TRBV7-3	TRBJ2-1	-	TGTGCCAGCAGCTTACTCTCCGGGTACAATGAGCAGTTCTTC	CASSLLSGYNEQFF
few	TRBV5-1	TRBJ2-7	TRBD1	TGCGCCAGCAGCAAGGGACAGTCTACCTACGAGCAGTACTTC	CASSKGQSTYEQYF
-	TRBV12-3/TRBV12-4	TRBJ1-5	-	TGTGCCAGCAGTTTATTTAATAGGAATCAGCCCCAGCATTTT	CASSLFNRNQPQHF
many	TRBV5-1	TRBJ2-5	-	TGCGCCAGCATGCGATGGGGGACTCCGCAAGAGACCCAGTACTTC	CASMRWGTPQETQYF
-	TRBV20-1	TRBJ1-4	TRBD1	TGCAGTGCTAGTGGCAGTGGGGACAGGGATGAAAAACTGTTTTTT	CSASGSGDRDEKLFF
-	TRBV18	TRBJ2-7	TRBD2	TGTGCCAGCTCAGTATACGGGGACGTGCGGGGGGAGCAGTACTTC	CASSVYGDVRGEQYF
-	TRBV13	TRBJ1-1	TRBD1	TGTGCCAGCAGCTTGACAGGGTCGGCTTTCTTT	CASSLTGSAFF
many	TRBV5-6	TRBJ2-3	TRBD1	TGTGCCAGCAGTCGACAGGGAAGCACAGATACGCAGTATTTT	CASSRQGSTDTQYF
-	TRBV4-1	TRBJ1-2	-	TGCGCCAGCAGCCAAGTGACCGGCGGGGCCTATGGCTACACCTTC	CASSQVTGGAYGYTF
-	TRBV30	TRBJ1-5	-	TGTGCCTGGAGTGGAAGAGGACCAACTGGTCAGCCCCAGCATTTT	CAWSGRGPTGQPQHF
-	TRBV14	TRBJ1-2	-	TGTGCCAGCAGCCAAGATAGTACAGTGAAGGACTATGGCTACACCTTC	CASSQDSTVKDYGYTF
-	TRBV7-3	TRBJ1-2	-	TGTGCCAGCAGCTTACTCGGGACGGACTATGGCTACACCTTC	CASSLLGTDYGYTF
few	TRBV7-9	TRBJ2-3	-	TGTGCCAGCAGCCCCAAGACCTGGGCGGCAGATACGCAGTATTTT	CASSPKTWAADTQYF
many	TRBV7-3	TRBJ2-7	-	TGTGCCAGCAGCCCTGGTCTCGCATCAAGCGAGCAGTACTTC	CASSPGLASSEQYF
few	TRBV7-2	TRBJ2-3	-	TGTGCCAGCAGCTTAAGTCCCAACACAGATACGCAGTATTTT	CASSLSPNTDTQYF
few	TRBV7-3	TRBJ2-1	-	TGTGCCAGCAGCTACTACGGGGGTCGGTACAATGAGCAGTTCTTC	CASSYYGGRYNEQFF
-	TRBV5-1	TRBJ2-1	-	TGCGCCAGCAGCTTGGCACTGCTAAGGGGTGAGCAGTTCTTC	CASSLALLRGEQFF
-	TRBV4-1	TRBJ2-7	TRBD2	TGCGCCAGCAGCCACCGGGGGAGGGGCTCTGCCTACGAGCAGTACTTC	CASSHRGRGSAYEQYF
-	TRBV2	TRBJ2-1	-	TGTGCCAGCAGTGAAGAGACCTACAATGAGCAGTTCTTC	CASSEETYNEQFF
few	TRBV7-9	TRBJ1-1	-	TGTGCCAGCAGCTTAGATTTGGTTGGGGGACACACTGAAGCTTTCTTT	CASSLDLVGGHTEAFF
-	TRBV5-1	TRBJ2-5	TRBD1	TGCGCCAGCAGCTTGTGGCCCGGGACAGGGGAGACCCAGTACTTC	CASSLWPGTGETQYF
few	TRBV27	TRBJ2-1	TRBD1	TGTGCCAGCAGTTCAAGGACAGGGTTAGAAGAGCAGTTCTTC	CASSSRTGLEEQFF
-	TRBV7-8	TRBJ2-1	-	TGTGCCAGCAGCCCCTTCCGGGGGATGGATGAGCAGTTCTTC	CASSPFRGMDEQFF
-	TRBV7-3	TRBJ1-3	-	TGTGCCAGCAGCGAGGGGTCCCACTCTGGAAACACCATATATTTT	CASSEGSHSGNTIYF
few	TRBV5-1	TRBJ2-3	-	TGCGCCAGCAGCACAACCGGGACGGAGATCACAGATACGCAGTATTTT	CASSTTGTEITDTQYF
many	TRBV7-2	TRBJ2-3	TRBD2	TGTGCCAGCAGCTTGCACCGACTAGCGGGGCAAGATACGCAGTATTTT	CASSLHRLAGQDTQYF
-	TRBV28	TRBJ1-2	-	TGTGCCAGCAGTCTTCCGGGTCTTGGCTACACCTTC	CASSLPGLGYTF
-	TRBV12-3/TRBV12-4	TRBJ1-1	TRBD1	TGTGCCAGCAGGCAGGGGGCGGCACCTGAAGCTTTCTTT	CASRQGAAPEAFF